These 30 T cell receptor beta chains share one sample of origin, sequenced in a study of OX40 agonist ivuxolimab in advanced cancers. Data came from immunoSEQ multiplex PCR; TCRdb stores just in-frame clones and leaves some out. The data hold roughly 50,000 clones, with around 86% observed a single time. The material sequenced was CD4+ or CD8+ T cells sorted from blood, taken in a trial of the OX40 agonist ivuxolimab. These receptors all stem from an adult with an advanced solid tumor such as melanoma, head and neck, liver or kidney cancer.

CDR3 region: CASSFTSGSFYEQYF. CDR3 nucleotides: TGTGCCAGCAGCTTTACTAGCGGGAGTTTCTACGAGCAGTACTTC. V is TRBV7-6 and J is TRBJ2-7; 11 positions match TRBD2. Per germline, CDR1 SGHVS and CDR2 FNYEAQ. J lost 3 bases, V lost 3 bases, and 4 bases had no gene match. The CDR3 has 15 amino acids.

The chain couples TRBV18 to TRBJ2-3; 8 positions agree with TRBD1. The CDR3 contains 15 residues. V lost 2 bases and J lost 4; bases outside the gene matches: 5. Per germline, CDR1 KGHSH and CDR2 LQKENI. The CDR3 nucleotides read TGTGCCAGCTCACCATCGCCGGACAGGGCAGATACGCAGTATTTT. Translation gives CASSPSPDRADTQYF.

This clone was seen just once. CDR3 sequence (DNA): TGTGCCAGCACCCGGGGACAGGCCAACTATGGCTACACCTTC. This encodes CASTRGQANYGYTF. The chain carries TRBV6-5 and TRBJ1-2, with TRBD1 matching over 8 bases. The trim removed 7 bases at V and 2 bases at J, leaving 6 bases unmatched. This CDR3 contains 14 residues. In germline, CDR1 is MNHEY, CDR2 SVGAGI.

This chain connects TRBV6-5 to TRBJ2-3; no clear D. Deletions cut 0 bases from V and 0 bases from J, with 10 bases between. Looked up from germline, CDR1 is MNHEY and CDR2 is SVGAGI. CDR3 length: 16 amino acids. The CDR3 sequence: CASSYSSVVSTDTQYF. CDR3 coding DNA: TGTGCCAGCAGTTACTCGAGTGTGGTTAGCACAGATACGCAGTATTTT.

The chain uses TRBV5-5 and TRBJ2-5, with D hard to call. Trimming stripped 2 bases from V and 5 bases from J, with 19 bases between. The CDR3 covers 16 residues. The germline V gene has CDR1 SGHKS and CDR2 YYEKEE (reference sequence). CDR3 sequence reads: CASSLGKEARVETQYF. CDR3 sequence (DNA): TGTGCCAGCAGCTTAGGGAAAGAGGCAAGGGTGGAGACCCAGTACTTC.

This chain uses TRBV10-3 with TRBJ2-1; 8 positions match TRBD2. After removal of 3 bases from V and 4 bases from J, the junction contained 8 bases not matched to a gene. The CDR3 runs to 16 residues. CDR1 and CDR2 (germline): ENHRY, SYGVKD. Here the CDR3 DNA reads TGTGCCATCAGTGAAGGGCCTAGCGGGCGATACAATGAGCAGTTCTTC. The encoded protein is CAISEGPSGRYNEQFF.

The table lists this clone with a count of one. This chain links TRBV7-2 with TRBJ2-7; TRBD2 matches 7 bases. Germline assignment: CDR1 SGHTA and CDR2 FQGNSA. The CDR3 has 15 amino acids. V trimming: 4 bases; J trimming: 4 bases; junction bases outside the gene matches: 10. This chain's CDR3 is CASSSSGTTTYEQYF. The CDR3 DNA reads as TGTGCCAGCAGCTCCTCCGGGACTACTACTTACGAGCAGTACTTC. Filled out from reference TRBV7-2 and TRBJ2-7, the complete variable domain reads GAGVSQSPSNKVTEKGKDVELRCDPISGHTALYWYRQSLGQGLEFLIYFQGNSAPDKSGLPSDRFSAERTGGSVSTLTIQRTQQEDSAVYLCASSSSGTTTYEQYFGPGTRLTVT.

The chain carries TRBV7-3 and TRBJ2-1; D remains ambiguous. Germline lookup yields CDR1 SGHTA and CDR2 FQGTGA. V dropped 2 bases and J dropped 12 bases, with 8 bases sitting between them. The CDR3 has 11 residues. This chain's CDR3 is CASSLGQRQFF. Written as DNA, the CDR3 is TGTGCCAGCAGCTTAGGGCAGAGGCAGTTCTTC.

The CDR3 is CASSEGGRETQYF. In DNA form, the CDR3 reads TGTGCCAGCAGTGAAGGGGGGCGAGAGACCCAGTACTTC. The chain links TRBV2 to TRBJ2-5; perhaps TRBD1 as D (6 bases). Trimming left V 1 base short and J 4 bases short, with 7 bases between. The CDR3 has 13 amino acids. CDR1 and CDR2 (germline): SNHLY, FYNNEI.

CDR3 bases: TGTGCCAGTAGTCCAGAGTTCGGTAGCAATCAGCCCCAGCATTTT. Protein sequence: CASSPEFGSNQPQHF. The chain has TRBV19 and TRBJ1-5; D not resolved. Trimming removed 5 bases from V and 0 bases from J, with 11 bases in between. CDR3 length: 15 residues. The V gene's germline CDR1 is LNHDA and CDR2 SQIVND (reference sequence).

The chain uses TRBV15 and TRBJ2-6; D may be TRBD1 (6 bases). V lost 5 bases, J lost 1 base, and 9 bases lay in between. This CDR3 region has 15 residues. Germline CDR1 and CDR2: LNHNV and YYDKDF (reference sequence). This chain's CDR3 is CATSARGSGANVLTF. The DNA of the CDR3 is TGTGCCACCAGCGCCAGGGGATCTGGGGCCAACGTCCTGACTTTC.

J is TRBJ2-1 and V is TRBV4-1, with TRBD2 matching over 13 bases. J gave up 10 bases and V 0 bases, and 12 bases lay outside the gene matches. The CDR3 totals 18 residues. Germline CDR1 MGHRA, CDR2 YSYEKL. As DNA, the CDR3 is TGCGCCAGCAGCCAAGATTTCGGGACTAGCGGGGCCAGAGGGGAGCAGTTCTTC. Translating it yields CASSQDFGTSGARGEQFF.

The chain employs TRBV4-3 and TRBJ1-3, with 8 bases that match TRBD1. CDR1 LGHNA and CDR2 YSLEER come from the germline V gene. V shed 0 bases, J shed 4 bases, and the junction held 8 bases outside the gene matches. This CDR3 is 17 amino acids long. Written as DNA, the CDR3 is TGCGCCAGCAGCCAAGAGAGTACAGGGGGGTTAGGAAACACCATATATTTT. Protein: CASSQESTGGLGNTIYF.

The V gene is TRBV4-1, the J gene TRBJ1-4; the match to TRBD1 covers 9 bases. The CDR3 has 18 residues. Trimming cost V 0 bases and J 1 base; bases outside gene matches: 6. Germline CDR1 reads MGHRA; CDR2 reads YSYEKL. The CDR3 sequence is CASSQEPQGAGTNEKLFF. The DNA for the CDR3 is TGCGCCAGCAGCCAAGAACCACAGGGGGCTGGAACTAATGAAAAACTGTTTTTT.

The sample holds a few counts of this clone. The chain uses TRBV9 and TRBJ2-2; TRBD1 agrees at 7 bases. Germline V gene sequence: CDR1 SGDLS, CDR2 YYNGEE. This CDR3 spans 14 amino acids. J lost 0 bases, V lost 6 bases, and 2 bases had no gene match. This CDR3 reads CASMDRTNTGELFF. The CDR3 DNA reads TGTGCCAGCATGGACAGGACGAACACCGGGGAGCTGTTTTTT.

The rearrangement joins TRBV11-3 to TRBJ2-5, with 7 bases matching TRBD1. Trimming cost V 5 bases and J 0 bases; bases outside gene matches: 6. This CDR3 is 15 amino acids long. Germline CDR1 is SGHNT and CDR2 is YENEEA. The CDR3 sequence is CASSRGGSNQETQYF. The CDR3 DNA sequence: TGTGCCAGCAGCCGAGGGGGCTCCAACCAAGAGACCCAGTACTTC.

The rearrangement links TRBV7-7 to TRBJ2-1; TRBD2 aligns across 7 bases. CDR1 and CDR2 (germline): SSHAT, FNYEAQ (reference sequence). The CDR3 is 13 amino acids. The junction had 5 bases not matched to a gene; V was cut back by 1 base and J by 11 bases. The CDR3 region is CASSLGLGGKQFF. CDR3 nucleotide sequence: TGTGCCAGCAGCTTAGGTCTCGGGGGGAAGCAGTTCTTC.

The chain employs TRBV5-1 and TRBJ2-1, with D unclear. There are 11 residues in the CDR3. Trimming shortened V by 5 bases and J by 5 bases, and 5 bases separated the two germline ends. The germline CDR1 and CDR2 sequences are SGHRS and YFSETQ. CDR3: CASSFDNEQFF. CDR3 in DNA: TGCGCCAGCAGTTTTGACAATGAGCAGTTCTTC.

The chain couples TRBV19 to TRBJ2-1; TRBD2 matches 11 bases. CDR1 is LNHDA and CDR2 is SQIVND in the germline V gene (reference sequence). The V segment lost 1 base and the J segment 3 bases; nucleotides outside the gene matches: 5. The CDR3 contains 17 residues. The CDR3 DNA is TGTGCCAGTAGTATAGCCGTTACTAGCGGGGGCTACAATGAGCAGTTCTTC. Residues: CASSIAVTSGGYNEQFF. Full variable domain (missing parts from reference TRBV19 and TRBJ2-1): DGGITQSPKYLFRKEGQNVTLSCEQNLNHDAMYWYRQDPGQGLRLIYYSQIVNDFQKGDIAEGYSVSREKKESFPLTVTSAQKNPTAFYLCASSIAVTSGGYNEQFFGPGTRLTVL.

The chain uses TRBV19 and TRBJ1-6, with D maybe TRBD1 (6 bases). Looked up from germline, CDR1 is LNHDA and CDR2 is SQIVND (reference sequence). This CDR3 region has 16 residues. V lost 4 bases and J 4 bases, leaving 14 bases between the germline ends. The CDR3 region has the DNA TGTGCCAGTAGTACCCAACGACAGGCGTATAATTCACCCCTCCACTTT. Protein sequence: CASSTQRQAYNSPLHF. Full variable domain (rest looked up from reference TRBV19 and TRBJ1-6): DGGITQSPKYLFRKEGQNVTLSCEQNLNHDAMYWYRQDPGQGLRLIYYSQIVNDFQKGDIAEGYSVSREKKESFPLTVTSAQKNPTAFYLCASSTQRQAYNSPLHFGNGTRLTVT.

This chain uses TRBV2 with TRBJ1-1, with 7 bases matching TRBD1. This CDR3 has 15 residues. Germline V gives CDR1 SNHLY, CDR2 FYNNEI. The V segment lost 5 bases and the J segment 7 bases; nucleotides outside the gene matches: 13. The CDR3 protein is CASSRQGGVGGEAFF. In DNA form, the CDR3 reads TGTGCCAGCAGTCGACAGGGAGGGGTAGGAGGTGAAGCTTTCTTT.

This clone was picked up a small number of times. This sequence joins TRBV4-1 and TRBJ2-3; D perhaps matches TRBD2 (5 bases). The CDR3 is 12 residues long. CDR1 is MGHRA, CDR2 YSYEKL, per germline. Trimming pared 3 bases from V and 9 bases from J, leaving 10 bases between. The CDR3 DNA sequence: TGCGCCAGCAGCCAGCAACTAGAGACGCAGTATTTT. Encoded protein: CASSQQLETQYF.

The CDR3 is CASSLEGQGNQPQHF. In DNA, the CDR3 is TGCGCCAGCAGCTTGGAGGGACAGGGCAATCAGCCCCAGCATTTT. The V gene is TRBV5-1, the J gene TRBJ1-5; TRBD1 matches 8 bases. CDR1 and CDR2 (germline): SGHRS, YFSETQ. V lost 0 bases, J lost 2 bases, and 1 base stayed unmatched. This CDR3 has 15 residues.

The chain uses TRBV18 and TRBJ2-7; 7 nucleotides match TRBD1. Germline CDR1 KGHSH, CDR2 LQKENI. CDR3 length: 14 amino acids. J was trimmed by 0 bases and V by 5 bases; bases with no gene match: 4. The CDR3 nucleotides read TGTGCCAGCTCATATGGGACAGCCTCCTACGAGCAGTACTTC. This translates into CASSYGTASYEQYF.

Written as DNA, the CDR3 is TGTGCCAGCAGTTTAGGGGGCGCCTATAATTCACCCCTCCACTTT. This translates into CASSLGGAYNSPLHF. The rearrangement uses TRBV27 and TRBJ1-6, with a tentative D call TRBD1 (6 bases). Germline CDR1 and CDR2: MNHEY and SMNVEV (reference sequence). The CDR3 runs 15 residues. V shed 2 bases and J shed 2 bases, with 7 bases lying between them.

This rearrangement joins TRBV7-6 to TRBJ2-2; TRBD2 matches at 8 bases. Per the germline V gene, CDR1 is SGHVS and CDR2 is FNYEAQ. V gave up 5 bases and J gave up 2 bases; unmatched junction bases: 7. The length of the CDR3 is 16 residues. In DNA form, the CDR3 reads TGTGCCAGCAGCCCTCTGAGCGGGGGAAACACCGGGGAGCTGTTTTTT. It specifies CASSPLSGGNTGELFF.

This chain uses TRBV4-2 with TRBJ2-3, with D hard to call. Trimming took 1 base from V and 1 from J, leaving 15 bases between them. The CDR3 contains 17 residues. In germline, CDR1 is LGHNA, CDR2 YNFKEQ. The DNA for the CDR3 is TGTGCCAGCAGCCAAGTGGCTGGGGTAAGGGGCACAGATACGCAGTATTTT. Translated: CASSQVAGVRGTDTQYF.

The V and J genes are TRBV12-5 and TRBJ2-3; 8 bases align to TRBD2. The CDR3 has 17 amino acids. Losses at the gene ends were 3 bases for V and 3 bases for J; bases not matched to a gene: 11. CDR1 and CDR2 (germline): LGHNT, FRNRAP. DNA for the CDR3: TGTGCTAGTGGTTTAGTGCAAAAACTAGCGGTTACAGATACGCAGTATTTT. Amino acid sequence: CASGLVQKLAVTDTQYF.

The chain joins TRBV19 to TRBJ2-5; 12 bases agree with TRBD1. CDR1 is LNHDA and CDR2 is SQIVND in the germline V gene (reference sequence). Trimming at V came to 6 bases and at J to 2 bases, leaving 13 bases not matched to a gene. The CDR3 has 18 amino acids. The CDR3 DNA reads TGTGCCAGTAGCCAACGCCGGGACAGGGGGCAGGCTCAAGAGACCCAGTACTTC. Its protein is CASSQRRDRGQAQETQYF.

The chain couples TRBV7-9 to TRBJ2-1; 11 bases match TRBD2. This CDR3 has 19 residues. Germline assignment: CDR1 SEHNR and CDR2 FQNEAQ (reference sequence). V gave up 6 bases and J gave up 4 bases; unmatched junction bases: 17. The CDR3 loop reads CASRSPGLAAAGGYNEQFF. The CDR3 coding sequence is TGTGCCAGCAGGTCACCGGGACTAGCGGCTGCCGGGGGGTACAATGAGCAGTTCTTC.